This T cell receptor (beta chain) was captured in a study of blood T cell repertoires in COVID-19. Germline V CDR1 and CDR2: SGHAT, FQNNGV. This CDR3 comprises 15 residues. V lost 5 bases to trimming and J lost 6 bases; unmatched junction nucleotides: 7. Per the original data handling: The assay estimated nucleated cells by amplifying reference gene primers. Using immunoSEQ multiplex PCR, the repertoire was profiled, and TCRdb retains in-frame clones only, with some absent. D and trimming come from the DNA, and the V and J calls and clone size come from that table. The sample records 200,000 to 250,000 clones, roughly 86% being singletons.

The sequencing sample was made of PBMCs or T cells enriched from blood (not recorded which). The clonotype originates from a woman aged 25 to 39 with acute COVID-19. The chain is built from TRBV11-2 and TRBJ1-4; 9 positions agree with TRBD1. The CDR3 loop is CASSLKGTGHEKLFF. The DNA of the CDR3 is TGTGCCAGCAGCCTAAAAGGGACAGGGCATGAAAAACTGTTTTTT.